This TCR beta chain was sequenced for a study of metastatic and nonmetastatic thyroid tumors. In the study overall: Comparison of repertoires was carried out across blood and tumor or nodule tissue from malignant and benign thyroid patients.

Each patient went into thyroid surgery without having received any treatment. In the original processing: A papillary thyroid cancer distant-metastasis classifier was built from CDR3 differences across clinicopathological groups. Through MiXCR, TCRdb re-clonotyped the PCR reads. None of the V and J calls come from the authors' own analysis; TCRdb made them. Of 30,000 to 40,000 clones in the sample, 33% were seen once. This clonotype originated in a female donor with papillary thyroid cancer or a benign thyroid nodule (not recorded which). Some clones in this sample may be carry-over from other donors' samples. What was sequenced was tumor tissue.

This CDR3 reads CASSELAGGETQYF. DNA for the CDR3: TGTGCCAGCAGTGAACTAGCGGGGGGAGAGACCCAGTACTTC. This sequence joins TRBV6-4 and TRBJ2-5; TRBD2 matches at 12 bases. Per the germline V gene, CDR1 is MRHNA and CDR2 is SNTAGT. The trim removed 3 bases at V and 4 bases at J, leaving 0 bases unmatched. The CDR3 covers 14 residues.